These 18 T cell receptor beta chains were sequenced from one sample in a study of T cell responses to AZD1222 COVID-19 vaccine. TCRdb's table, derived via immunoSEQ multiplex PCR, lists solely in-frame clones and lacks some. Of around 150,000 clones detected, 94% appear once; the ten largest clones hold about 1.3%. The source material was peripheral blood, sampled on day 0 of AZD1222 vaccination. The receptors come from an adult in good health.

V usage is TRBV5-1 and J usage is TRBJ2-5, with no clear D. The germline V gene encodes CDR1 SGHRS and CDR2 YFSETQ. Trimming removed 0 bases at V and 5 bases at J, with 8 bases between. The CDR3 loop spans 13 amino acids. In DNA form, the CDR3 reads TGCGCCAGCAGCTTGGGACCTGCTGAGACCCAGTACTTC. Protein product: CASSLGPAETQYF.

The chain combines TRBV5-1 with TRBJ1-5; D unresolved. Germline CDR1 reads SGHRS; CDR2 reads YFSETQ. The CDR3 is 13 amino acids. The V end was cut by 4 bases, the J end by 5 bases, with 10 bases between. The CDR3 loop reads CASSLYADQPQHF. As DNA, the CDR3 is TGCGCCAGCAGCCTATACGCGGATCAGCCCCAGCATTTT.

V is TRBV5-4 and J is TRBJ2-2; 12 bases match TRBD2. CDR3 length: 16 residues. The V gene's germline CDR1 is SGHNT and CDR2 YYREEE (reference sequence). V shed 3 bases and J 7 bases; nucleotides not matched to a gene: 7. CDR3 amino acids: CASSSKTSGRGGELFF. The CDR3 DNA is TGTGCCAGCAGCTCAAAGACTAGCGGGAGAGGCGGGGAGCTGTTTTTT. The variable domain in full, with the rest retrieved from reference TRBV5-4 and TRBJ2-2, is ETGVTQSPTHLIKTRGQQVTLRCSSQSGHNTVSWYQQALGQGPQFIFQYYREEENGRGNFPPRFSGLQFPNYSSELNVNALELDDSALYLCASSSKTSGRGGELFFGEGSRLTVL.

The rearrangement joins TRBV7-9 to TRBJ1-1; D call uncertain. Germline V gene lookup returns CDR1 SEHNR and CDR2 FQNEAQ (reference sequence). V shed 1 base and J shed 4 bases, with 4 bases lying between them. The CDR3 consists of 12 residues. The CDR3 protein is CASSLESTEAFF. The DNA for the CDR3 is TGTGCCAGCAGCTTAGAGAGCACTGAAGCTTTCTTT.

The chain uses TRBV25-1 and TRBJ1-1, with TRBD1 matching 7 bases. V lost 7 bases to trimming and J lost 0 bases; unmatched junction nucleotides: 8. The V gene's germline CDR1 is MGHDK and CDR2 SYGVNS. This CDR3 is 15 amino acids long. The CDR3 DNA sequence: TGTGCCAGCACCCGGACAGGCTCCATGAACACTGAAGCTTTCTTT. Translated, it gives CASTRTGSMNTEAFF.

The chain links TRBV3-1 (or the pseudogene TRBV3-2) to TRBJ2-3, with TRBD1 matching over 8 bases. Germline loops: CDR1 LGHDT, CDR2 YNNKEL (reference sequence). The CDR3 is 15 amino acids. Trimming took 4 bases from V and 4 from J; bases not matched to a gene: 7. CDR3 DNA: TGTGCCAGCAGCCTCGCAGGGGGCAGGGCAGATACGCAGTATTTT. Translating gives CASSLAGGRADTQYF.

The chain combines TRBV25-1 with TRBJ1-2; no definite D call. Trimming left V 7 bases short and J 4 bases short, with 13 bases between. Germline V lookup: CDR1 MGHDK, CDR2 SYGVNS. The CDR3 consists of 13 residues. The CDR3 loop reads CASTQGYSYGYTF. The CDR3 DNA reads TGTGCCAGCACCCAAGGATATTCCTATGGCTACACCTTC.

Here the CDR3 reads CASNTGGEGYGYTF. In DNA form, the CDR3 reads TGTGCCAGTAATACAGGGGGCGAGGGATATGGCTACACCTTC. The chain couples TRBV19 to TRBJ1-2, with 9 bases identical to TRBD1. The CDR3 runs 14 residues. V was clipped by 7 bases and J by 5 bases; unmatched bases: 8. In germline, CDR1 is LNHDA, CDR2 SQIVND (reference sequence).

The genes are TRBV2 and TRBJ2-1; 7 bases agree with TRBD2. The V gene end was trimmed by 4 bases and the J gene end by 12 bases; junction bases not matched to a gene: 9. The germline CDR1 and CDR2 sequences are SNHLY and FYNNEI. This CDR3 spans 13 amino acids. CDR3 loop: CASSAQRGSGQFF. The CDR3 DNA reads as TGTGCCAGCAGTGCCCAGCGGGGTAGCGGGCAGTTCTTC.

V usage is TRBV5-1 and J usage is TRBJ1-1; no clear D. The CDR3 covers 12 residues. V lost 6 bases and J lost 1, with 7 bases in between. CDR1 SGHRS and CDR2 YFSETQ come from the germline V gene. CDR3 coding DNA: TGCGCCAGCAAGAAGGGGAACACTGAAGCTTTCTTT. This encodes CASKKGNTEAFF. The full variable domain, completed using reference TRBV5-1 and TRBJ1-1, is KAGVTQTPRYLIKTRGQQVTLSCSPISGHRSVSWYQQTPGQGLQFLFEYFSETQRNKGNFPGRFSGRQFSNSRSEMNVSTLELGDSALYLCASKKGNTEAFFGQGTRLTVV.

V and J are TRBV7-9 and TRBJ2-3, with D maybe TRBD1 (5 bases). In germline, CDR1 is SEHNR, CDR2 FQNEAQ (reference sequence). The germline V and J ends were trimmed by 5 bases and 6 bases, with 15 bases remaining between them. The CDR3 has 14 residues. CDR3 sequence: CASSDGHNWDTQYF. DNA of the CDR3: TGTGCCAGCAGCGACGGACACAACTGGGATACGCAGTATTTT.

The CDR3 DNA sequence: TGTGCCAGCAGTGCACTTAAGGCTATTATGAACACTGAAGCTTTCTTT. Its translation: CASSALKAIMNTEAFF. The V gene is TRBV27, the J gene TRBJ1-1; D gene ambiguous. Germline values: CDR1 MNHEY, CDR2 SMNVEV (reference sequence). This CDR3 contains 16 residues. Trimming stripped 5 bases from V and 0 bases from J, with 16 bases between.

This clone was seen a single time. This chain uses TRBV6-2 or TRBV6-3 with TRBJ2-3; TRBD1 matches 10 bases. Trimming at V came to 4 bases and at J to 0 bases, leaving 1 base not matched to a gene. The CDR3 totals 15 residues. The germline V gene has CDR1 MNHEY and CDR2 SVGEGT. The CDR3 loop reads CASSWGQGSTDTQYF. The CDR3 nucleotides read TGTGCCAGCAGTTGGGGACAGGGGAGCACAGATACGCAGTATTTT.

The chain combines TRBV6-2 or TRBV6-3 with TRBJ1-1; D is perhaps TRBD1 (5 bases). Trimming pared 2 bases from V and 9 bases from J, leaving 10 bases between. Looked up from germline, CDR1 is MNHEY and CDR2 is SVGEGT. The CDR3 has 12 residues. In DNA form, the CDR3 reads TGTGCCAGCAGTTACGAGACAGCAAAAGCTTTCTTT. It codes for CASSYETAKAFF.

V usage is TRBV5-1 and J usage is TRBJ2-1, with 16 bases lining up with TRBD2. Trimming at V came to 3 bases and at J to 9 bases, leaving 3 bases not matched to a gene. Germline V gene lookup returns CDR1 SGHRS and CDR2 YFSETQ. The CDR3 totals 15 residues. The CDR3 protein is CASSSGTSGRGEQFF. CDR3 sequence (DNA): TGCGCCAGCAGCTCCGGGACTAGCGGGAGGGGTGAGCAGTTCTTC.

This chain connects TRBV12-3 or TRBV12-4 to TRBJ1-2, with D tentatively TRBD1 (5 bases). CDR3 length: 13 residues. The V gene lost 1 base and the J gene lost 8 bases, with 11 bases spanning the gap. Here the CDR3 reads CASSLDQGRGYTF. The CDR3 bases are TGTGCCAGCAGTTTAGACCAGGGTCGGGGCTACACCTTC.

The chain is built from TRBV5-6 and TRBJ2-5; 9 bases are a match to TRBD2. The ends lost 0 bases at V and 5 bases at J; junction bases unmatched: 8. Germline V CDR1 and CDR2: SGHDT, YYEEEE. CDR3 size: 16 residues. The CDR3 here is CASSLARASGDETQYF. CDR3 sequence (DNA): TGTGCCAGCAGCTTGGCCAGGGCTAGCGGGGACGAGACCCAGTACTTC. Looking up the rest from reference TRBV5-6 and TRBJ2-5 gives the full variable domain: DAGVTQSPTHLIKTRGQQVTLRCSPKSGHDTVSWYQQALGQGPQFIFQYYEEEERQRGNFPDRFSGHQFPNYSSELNVNALLLGDSALYLCASSLARASGDETQYFGPGTRLLVL.

The V and J genes are TRBV7-9 and TRBJ1-1; maybe TRBD1 (5 bases). The V gene lost 0 bases and the J gene lost 0 bases, with 8 bases spanning the gap. This CDR3 is built from 15 residues. Germline CDR1 and CDR2: SEHNR and FQNEAQ (reference sequence). For the CDR3, the DNA is TGTGCCAGCAGCTTAGCCCAGGGCATGAACACTGAAGCTTTCTTT. The encoded protein is CASSLAQGMNTEAFF.